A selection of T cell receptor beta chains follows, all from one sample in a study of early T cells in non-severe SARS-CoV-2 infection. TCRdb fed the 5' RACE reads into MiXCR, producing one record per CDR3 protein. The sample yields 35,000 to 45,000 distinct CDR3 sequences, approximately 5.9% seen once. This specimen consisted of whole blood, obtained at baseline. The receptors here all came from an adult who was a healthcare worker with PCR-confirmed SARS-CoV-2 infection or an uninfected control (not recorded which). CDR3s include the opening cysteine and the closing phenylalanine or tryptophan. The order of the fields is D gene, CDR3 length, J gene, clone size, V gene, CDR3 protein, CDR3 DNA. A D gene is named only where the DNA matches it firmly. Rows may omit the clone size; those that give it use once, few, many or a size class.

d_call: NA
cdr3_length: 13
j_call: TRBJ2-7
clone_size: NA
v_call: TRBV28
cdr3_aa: CASSGTPTYEQYF
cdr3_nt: TGTGCCAGCAGCGGGACGCCGACCTACGAGCAGTACTTC

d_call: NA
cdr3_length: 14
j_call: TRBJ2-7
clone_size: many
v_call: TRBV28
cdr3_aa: CASSPDWGAREQYF
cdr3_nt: TGTGCCAGCAGTCCCGACTGGGGGGCTCGGGAGCAGTACTTC

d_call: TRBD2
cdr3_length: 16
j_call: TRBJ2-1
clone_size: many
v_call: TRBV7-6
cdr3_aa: CASSPPGTSGGEEQFF
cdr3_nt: TGTGCCAGCAGCCCACCCGGGACTAGCGGGGGGGAGGAGCAGTTCTTC

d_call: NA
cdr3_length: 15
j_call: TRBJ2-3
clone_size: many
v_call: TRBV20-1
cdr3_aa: CSARVGGAYTDTQYF
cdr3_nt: TGCAGTGCTAGAGTGGGGGGGGCGTACACAGATACGCAGTATTTT

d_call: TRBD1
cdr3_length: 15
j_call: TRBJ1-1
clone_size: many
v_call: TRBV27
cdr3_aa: CASSSGQAKNTEAFF
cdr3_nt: TGTGCCAGCAGTTCGGGACAGGCGAAGAACACTGAAGCTTTCTTT

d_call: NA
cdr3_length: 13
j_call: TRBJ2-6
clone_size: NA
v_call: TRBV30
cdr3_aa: CAWELSGANVLTF
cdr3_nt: TGTGCCTGGGAGCTCTCTGGGGCCAACGTCCTGACTTTC

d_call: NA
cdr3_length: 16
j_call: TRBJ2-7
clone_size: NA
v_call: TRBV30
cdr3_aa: CAWRIPTTGRSHEQYF
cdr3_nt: TGTGCCTGGAGAATTCCAACGACAGGGAGGTCCCACGAGCAGTACTTC

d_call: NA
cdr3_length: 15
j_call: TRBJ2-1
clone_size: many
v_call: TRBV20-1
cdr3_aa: CSANPGFQSYNEQFF
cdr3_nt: TGCAGTGCTAATCCCGGGTTCCAATCCTACAATGAGCAGTTCTTC

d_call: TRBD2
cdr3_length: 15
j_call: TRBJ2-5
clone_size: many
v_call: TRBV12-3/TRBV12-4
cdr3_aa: CASSFVAGGKETQYF
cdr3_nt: TGTGCCAGCAGTTTCGTAGCGGGGGGGAAAGAGACCCAGTACTTC

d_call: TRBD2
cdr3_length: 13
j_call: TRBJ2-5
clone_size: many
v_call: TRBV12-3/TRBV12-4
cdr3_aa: CASSPGGWETQYF
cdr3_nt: TGTGCCAGCAGTCCGGGGGGATGGGAGACCCAGTACTTC

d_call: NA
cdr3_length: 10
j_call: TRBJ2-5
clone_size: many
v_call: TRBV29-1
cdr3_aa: CSVVLGTQYF
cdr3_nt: TGCAGCGTTGTCCTGGGGACCCAGTACTTC

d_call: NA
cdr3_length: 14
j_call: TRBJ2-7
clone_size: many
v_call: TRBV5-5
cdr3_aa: CASSFTSLPLEQYF
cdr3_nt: TGTGCCAGCAGCTTTACTAGTTTACCCCTCGAGCAGTACTTC

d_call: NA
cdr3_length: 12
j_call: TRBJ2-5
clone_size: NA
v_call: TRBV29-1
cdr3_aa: CSVDRQLETQYF
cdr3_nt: TGCAGCGTTGATCGGCAGTTGGAGACCCAGTACTTC

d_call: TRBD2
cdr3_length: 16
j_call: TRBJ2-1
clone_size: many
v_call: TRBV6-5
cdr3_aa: CASSYSRLAAYNEQFF
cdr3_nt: TGTGCCAGCAGTTACTCACGACTAGCGGCTTACAATGAGCAGTTCTTC

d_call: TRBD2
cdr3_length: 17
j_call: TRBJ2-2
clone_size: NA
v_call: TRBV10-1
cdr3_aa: CASSDPAGGPNTGELFF
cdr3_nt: TGCGCCAGCAGTGATCCAGCGGGGGGCCCGAACACCGGGGAGCTGTTTTTT

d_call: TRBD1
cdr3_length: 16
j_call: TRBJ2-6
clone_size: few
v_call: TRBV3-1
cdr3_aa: CASSPGTGAGANVLTF
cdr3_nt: TGTGCCAGCAGCCCAGGGACAGGGGCTGGGGCCAACGTCCTGACTTTC

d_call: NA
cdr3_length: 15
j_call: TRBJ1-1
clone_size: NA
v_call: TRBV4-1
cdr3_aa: CASSQVGGPRTEAFF
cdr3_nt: TGCGCCAGCAGCCAGGTAGGGGGGCCGAGGACTGAAGCTTTCTTT

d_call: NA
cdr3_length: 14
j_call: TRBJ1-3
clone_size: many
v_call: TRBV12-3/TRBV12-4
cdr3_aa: CASRGSESGNTIYF
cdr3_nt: TGTGCCAGCCGGGGGTCTGAGTCTGGAAACACCATATATTTT

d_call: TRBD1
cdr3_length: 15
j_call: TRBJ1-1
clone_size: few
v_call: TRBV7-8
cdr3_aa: CASSLASRGSTEAFF
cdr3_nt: TGTGCCAGCAGCTTAGCGAGCAGGGGGAGCACTGAAGCTTTCTTT

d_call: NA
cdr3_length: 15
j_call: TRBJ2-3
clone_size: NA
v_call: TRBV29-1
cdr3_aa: CSVESVQGGTDTQYF
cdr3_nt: TGCAGCGTTGAAAGTGTACAGGGGGGGACAGATACGCAGTATTTT

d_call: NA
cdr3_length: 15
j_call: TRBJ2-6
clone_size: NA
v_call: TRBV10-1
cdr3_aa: CASSDGGPGANVLTF
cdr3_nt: TGCGCCAGCAGTGATGGCGGGCCTGGGGCCAACGTCCTGACTTTC

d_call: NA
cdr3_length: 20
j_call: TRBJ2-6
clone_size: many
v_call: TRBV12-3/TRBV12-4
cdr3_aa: CASSLYGAGQLASGANVLTF
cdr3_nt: TGTGCCAGCAGTTTATACGGGGCGGGACAGCTTGCCTCTGGGGCCAACGTCCTGACTTTC

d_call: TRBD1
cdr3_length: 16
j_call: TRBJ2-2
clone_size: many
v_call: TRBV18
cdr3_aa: CASSPSWDSNTGELFF
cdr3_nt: TGTGCCAGCTCACCATCGTGGGACAGCAACACCGGGGAGCTGTTTTTT

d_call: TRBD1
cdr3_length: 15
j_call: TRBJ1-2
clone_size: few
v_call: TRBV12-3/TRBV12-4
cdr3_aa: CASSFKGGTAYGYTF
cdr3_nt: TGTGCCAGCAGTTTTAAAGGCGGGACAGCATATGGCTACACCTTC

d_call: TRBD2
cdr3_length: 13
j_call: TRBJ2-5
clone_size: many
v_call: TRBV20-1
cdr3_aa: CSAAIAGAETQYF
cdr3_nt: TGCAGTGCAGCAATAGCGGGGGCGGAGACCCAGTACTTC

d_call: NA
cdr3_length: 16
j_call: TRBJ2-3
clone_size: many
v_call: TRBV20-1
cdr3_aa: CSARLGSSGGTDTQYF
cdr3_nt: TGCAGTGCTAGACTGGGCTCCTCGGGAGGCACAGATACGCAGTATTTT

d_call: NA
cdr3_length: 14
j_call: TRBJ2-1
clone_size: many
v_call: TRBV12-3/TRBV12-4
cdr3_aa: CASTPGQGNNEQFF
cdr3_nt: TGTGCCAGCACCCCCGGGCAGGGAAACAATGAGCAGTTCTTC

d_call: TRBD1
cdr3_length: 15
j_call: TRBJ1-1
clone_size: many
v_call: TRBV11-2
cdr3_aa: CASSSWTGGVTEAFF
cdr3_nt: TGTGCCAGCAGCTCCTGGACAGGTGGGGTCACTGAAGCTTTCTTT

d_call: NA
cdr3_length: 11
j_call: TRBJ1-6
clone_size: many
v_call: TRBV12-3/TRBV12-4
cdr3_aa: CASSSPGPLHF
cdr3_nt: TGTGCCAGCAGTTCCCCAGGACCCCTCCACTTT

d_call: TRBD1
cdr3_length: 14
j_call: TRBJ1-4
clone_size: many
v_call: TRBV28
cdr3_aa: CASSPPGGYEKLFF
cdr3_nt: TGTGCCAGCAGCCCCCCAGGGGGATATGAAAAACTGTTTTTT

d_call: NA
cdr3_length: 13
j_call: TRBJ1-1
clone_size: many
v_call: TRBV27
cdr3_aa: CASSFRENTEAFF
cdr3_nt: TGTGCCAGCAGTTTCAGGGAGAACACTGAAGCTTTCTTT

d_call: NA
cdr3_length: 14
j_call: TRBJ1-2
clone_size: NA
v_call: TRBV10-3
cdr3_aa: CAISESINRDGYTF
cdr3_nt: TGTGCCATCAGTGAGTCGATTAACAGGGACGGCTACACCTTC

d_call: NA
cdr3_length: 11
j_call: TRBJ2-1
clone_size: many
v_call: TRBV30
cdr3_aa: CAWTSRNEQFF
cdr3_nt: TGTGCCTGGACTTCGAGGAATGAGCAGTTCTTC

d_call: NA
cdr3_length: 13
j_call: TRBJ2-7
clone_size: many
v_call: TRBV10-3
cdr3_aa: CAISGDTAYEQYF
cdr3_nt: TGTGCCATCAGTGGGGACACCGCCTACGAGCAGTACTTC

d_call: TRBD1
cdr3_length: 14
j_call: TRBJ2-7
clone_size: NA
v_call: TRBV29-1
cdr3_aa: CSVEEDRGTYEQYF
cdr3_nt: TGCAGCGTTGAAGAGGACAGGGGGACCTACGAGCAGTACTTC

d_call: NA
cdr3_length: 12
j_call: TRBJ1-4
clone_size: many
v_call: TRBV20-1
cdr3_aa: CSASGQKLELFF
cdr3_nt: TGCAGTGCTTCTGGACAGAAATTGGAACTGTTTTTT

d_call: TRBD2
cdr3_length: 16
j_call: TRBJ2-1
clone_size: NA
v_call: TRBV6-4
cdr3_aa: CASSARTSDSYNEQFF
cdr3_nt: TGTGCCAGCAGTGCCCGGACTAGCGACTCCTACAATGAGCAGTTCTTC

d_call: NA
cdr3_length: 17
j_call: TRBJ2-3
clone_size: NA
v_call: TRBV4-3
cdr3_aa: CASSQEPSLAVTDTQYF
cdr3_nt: TGCGCCAGCAGCCAAGAACCGTCCCTCGCCGTCACAGATACGCAGTATTTT

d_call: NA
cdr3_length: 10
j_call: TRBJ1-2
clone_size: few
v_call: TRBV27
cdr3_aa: CASSRVGYTF
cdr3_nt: TGTGCCAGCAGTAGGGTTGGCTACACCTTC

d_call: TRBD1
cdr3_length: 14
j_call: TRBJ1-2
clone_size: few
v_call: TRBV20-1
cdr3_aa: CSARRAGQGYGYTF
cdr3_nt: TGCAGTGCTAGACGCGCGGGACAGGGATATGGCTACACCTTC

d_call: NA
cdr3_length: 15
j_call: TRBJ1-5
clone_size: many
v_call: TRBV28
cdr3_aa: CASHSRGKSNQPQHF
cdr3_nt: TGTGCCAGCCATAGTAGGGGTAAAAGCAATCAGCCCCAGCATTTT

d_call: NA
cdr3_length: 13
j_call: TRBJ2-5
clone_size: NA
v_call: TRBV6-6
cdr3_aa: CASSYGGPETQYF
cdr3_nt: TGTGCCAGCAGTTACGGGGGGCCAGAGACCCAGTACTTC

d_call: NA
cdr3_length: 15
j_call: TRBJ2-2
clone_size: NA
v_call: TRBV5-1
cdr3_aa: CASRPGGADTGELFF
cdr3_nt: TGCGCCAGCAGACCCGGGGGAGCGGACACCGGGGAGCTGTTTTTT

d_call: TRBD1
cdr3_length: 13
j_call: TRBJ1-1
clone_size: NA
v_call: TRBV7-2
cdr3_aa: CASSRGLNTEAFF
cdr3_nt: TGTGCCAGCAGCAGGGGGCTGAACACTGAAGCTTTCTTT

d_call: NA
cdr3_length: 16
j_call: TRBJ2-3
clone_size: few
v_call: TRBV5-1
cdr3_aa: CASSLAGLALTDTQYF
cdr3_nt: TGCGCCAGCAGCTTGGCCGGGCTAGCCCTCACAGATACGCAGTATTTT

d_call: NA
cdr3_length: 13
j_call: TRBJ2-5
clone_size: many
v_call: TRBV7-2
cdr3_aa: CASSLLPKETQYF
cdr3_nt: TGTGCCAGCAGCTTACTTCCCAAAGAGACCCAGTACTTC

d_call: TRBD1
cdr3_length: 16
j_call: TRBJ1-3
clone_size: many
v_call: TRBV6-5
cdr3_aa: CASSLSYRGIGNTIYF
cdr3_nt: TGTGCCAGCAGCCTTTCCTACAGGGGGATTGGAAACACCATATATTTT

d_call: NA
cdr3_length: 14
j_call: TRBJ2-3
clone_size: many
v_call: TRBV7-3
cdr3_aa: CASSLGLTGDTQYF
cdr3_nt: TGTGCCAGCAGCTTAGGCCTAACGGGGGATACGCAGTATTTT

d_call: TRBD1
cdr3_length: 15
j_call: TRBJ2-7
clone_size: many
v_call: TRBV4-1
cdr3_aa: CASSQGGTGSYEQYF
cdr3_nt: TGCGCCAGCAGCCAAGGGGGGACAGGATCCTACGAGCAGTACTTC

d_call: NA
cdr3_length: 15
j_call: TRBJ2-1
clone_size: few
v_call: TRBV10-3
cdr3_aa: CAISRFSGPYNEQFF
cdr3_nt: TGTGCCATCAGTCGGTTTAGCGGACCTTACAATGAGCAGTTCTTC

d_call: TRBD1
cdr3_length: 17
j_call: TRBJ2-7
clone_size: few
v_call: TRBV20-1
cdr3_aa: CSARDEVRGILFDEQYF
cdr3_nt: TGCAGTGCTAGAGATGAGGTCAGGGGGATCCTTTTTGACGAGCAGTACTTC

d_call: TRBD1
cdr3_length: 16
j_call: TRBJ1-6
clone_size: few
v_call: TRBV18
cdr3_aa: CASSPSRDSVNSPLHF
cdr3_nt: TGTGCCAGCTCACCGAGCCGGGACAGCGTTAATTCACCCCTCCACTTT

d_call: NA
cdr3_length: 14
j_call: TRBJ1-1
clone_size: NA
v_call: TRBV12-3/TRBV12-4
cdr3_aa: CASSRDGGRSEAFF
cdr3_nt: TGTGCCAGCAGTCGAGACGGGGGAAGGAGTGAAGCTTTCTTT